The source of this T cell receptor beta chain is a study of blood T cell repertoires in COVID-19. Method: immunoSEQ multiplex PCR; TCRdb's copy keeps in-frame clones and lacks some. The data show about 190,000 clones, roughly four fifths seen once. V was pared by 0 bases and J by 6 bases, with 14 bases between. The CDR3 loop spans 15 amino acids. Germline assignment: CDR1 MNHEY and CDR2 SMNVEV (reference sequence). Sequencing input: peripheral blood. This chain connects TRBV27 to TRBJ1-2; D gene uncertain. This TCR came from a man aged 25 to 40 with active or convalescent COVID-19. In DNA form, the CDR3 reads TGTGCCAGCAGTTTATCGGTTTTGCCGGTAGATGGCTACACCTTC. Amino acid sequence: CASSLSVLPVDGYTF.